Below, 32 T cell receptor beta chains from the same sample are listed, as sequenced in a study of blood T cell repertoires in COVID-19 (TCRdb year 2020). Library method: the immunoSEQ multiplex PCR assay. The source is immuneACCESS, and TCRdb retained only in-frame sequences with V and J called. Part of the clones is not carried over; for the studies checked, unresolved V genes explain less than half of this, and the remainder is unexplained. The sample has roughly 39,000 clones on record, 85% of them singletons. The biggest ten clones account for more than 8% of the sample. The sample was peripheral blood. The source is a human donor in a cohort sampled during active COVID-19.

J is TRBJ2-3 and V is TRBV27; 14 bases agree with TRBD2. Losses at the gene ends were 4 bases for V and 4 bases for J; bases not matched to a gene: 13. The CDR3 runs to 19 residues. The germline CDR1 and CDR2 sequences are MNHEY and SMNVEV (reference sequence). The DNA for the CDR3 is TGTGCCAGCAGTTCACGACAGGGGGGGACTAGCGGGAGCCCAGATACGCAGTATTTT. This sequence encodes CASSSRQGGTSGSPDTQYF.

The chain is built from TRBV9 and TRBJ2-1; 8 bases are shared with TRBD2. The germline CDR1 and CDR2 sequences are SGDLS and YYNGEE. V lost 4 bases, J lost 5 bases, and 8 bases stayed unmatched. This CDR3 has 15 residues. The CDR3 DNA is TGTGCCAGCAGCCCCCATGCGGGGGGTAACAATGAGCAGTTCTTC. Translation: CASSPHAGGNNEQFF.

The genes are TRBV4-1 and TRBJ2-5, with D hard to call. The V gene's germline CDR1 is MGHRA and CDR2 YSYEKL. V shed 0 bases and J shed 7 bases, with 6 bases lying between them. There are 12 residues in the CDR3. This CDR3 is CASSQEAGTQYF. In DNA, the CDR3 is TGCGCCAGCAGCCAAGAAGCAGGGACCCAGTACTTC.

This chain connects TRBV7-6 to TRBJ2-7, with D possibly matching TRBD1 (6 bases). The germline V and J ends were trimmed by 5 bases and 4 bases, with 18 bases remaining between them. The CDR3 is made up of 15 amino acids. Germline values: CDR1 SGHVS, CDR2 FNYEAQ. The CDR3 bases are TGTGCCAGCAGCCCCCAGTCTGGGGGCGTTTACGAGCAGTACTTC. Amino acid sequence: CASSPQSGGVYEQYF.

The CDR3 is CASSHRNHGGDTIYF. The CDR3 DNA reads as TGTGCCAGCAGCCACCGTAATCATGGGGGGGACACCATATATTTT. This chain connects TRBV11-2 to TRBJ1-3; TRBD1 might be the D (5 bases). The CDR3 covers 15 residues. V lost 5 bases, J lost 8 bases, and 19 bases lay in between. The germline V gene has CDR1 SGHAT and CDR2 FQNNGV.

The chain recombines TRBV5-4 with TRBJ1-1, with 10 bases that match TRBD1. J gave up 3 bases and V 4 bases, and 6 bases lay outside the gene matches. The germline V gene encodes CDR1 SGHNT and CDR2 YYREEE (reference sequence). CDR3 length: 15 amino acids. In DNA, the CDR3 is TGTGCCAGCAGCCCGACAGGGGGCGTTTACACTGAAGCTTTCTTT. This encodes CASSPTGGVYTEAFF.

The chain is built from TRBV7-9 and TRBJ2-1, with TRBD2 matching over 8 bases. This CDR3 spans 13 amino acids. Looked up from germline, CDR1 is SEHNR and CDR2 is FQNEAQ (reference sequence). The ends lost 6 bases at V and 9 bases at J; junction bases unmatched: 7. CDR3 sequence reads: CASSPSGGGEQFF. For the CDR3, the DNA is TGTGCCAGCAGTCCCAGCGGGGGCGGTGAGCAGTTCTTC.

V and J are TRBV27 and TRBJ2-7; 8 nucleotides align to TRBD1. V trimming: 4 bases; J trimming: 6 bases; junction bases outside the gene matches: 14. CDR1 and CDR2 from the germline V gene are MNHEY and SMNVEV (reference sequence). The CDR3 spans 16 residues. The CDR3 region has the DNA TGTGCCAGCAGTTCTGGTCTGGTCAGGGGGCAAATCGAGCAGTACTTC. Its protein product is CASSSGLVRGQIEQYF.

The genes are TRBV5-4 and TRBJ2-5; the D is unclear. This CDR3 is 12 amino acids long. Germline-derived CDR1 and CDR2 are SGHNT and YYREEE (reference sequence). Trimming shortened V by 2 bases and J by 6 bases, and 8 bases separated the two germline ends. The CDR3 DNA reads TGTGCCAGCAGCTTCGGTCCCAAGACCCAGTACTTC. Residues: CASSFGPKTQYF.

The chain has TRBV13 and TRBJ2-3, with a weak D call TRBD2 (5 bases). Germline V gene sequence: CDR1 PRHDT, CDR2 FYEKMQ (reference sequence). CDR3 length: 12 amino acids. V was shortened by 0 bases and J by 8 bases, with 6 bases between the two germline ends. The CDR3 loop is CASSLGRATQYF. CDR3 DNA sequence: TGTGCCAGCAGCTTAGGGCGGGCTACGCAGTATTTT.

This clone was found a few times. The gene calls are TRBV19 and TRBJ1-5, with 10 bases that match TRBD1. Trimming removed 6 bases from V and 2 bases from J; junction bases left unmatched: 7. Germline values: CDR1 LNHDA, CDR2 SQIVND (reference sequence). The CDR3 consists of 16 residues. CDR3 protein: CASSKGTGAGNQPQHF. As DNA, the CDR3 is TGTGCCAGTAGCAAGGGGACAGGGGCCGGCAATCAGCCCCAGCATTTT.

The chain carries TRBV29-1 and TRBJ1-2, with D unclear. Germline loops: CDR1 SQVTM, CDR2 ANQGSEA. The germline V and J ends were trimmed by 2 bases and 2 bases, with 15 bases remaining between them. The CDR3 sequence is 15 residues long. CDR3 loop: CSVEWRIPVNYGYTF. CDR3 in DNA: TGCAGCGTTGAATGGAGAATTCCGGTAAACTATGGCTACACCTTC. Complete variable domain (other parts from reference TRBV29-1 and TRBJ1-2): SAVISQKPSRDICQRGTSLTIQCQVDSQVTMMFWYRQQPGQSLTLIATANQGSEATYESGFVIDKFPISRPNLTFSTLTVSNMSPEDSSIYLCSVEWRIPVNYGYTFGSGTRLTVV.

The chain carries TRBV2 and TRBJ2-5; 7 positions agree with TRBD1. Germline values: CDR1 SNHLY, CDR2 FYNNEI. The CDR3 spans 14 residues. The J segment lost 4 bases and the V segment lost 2 bases, leaving 4 bases of the junction unmatched. The CDR3 loop reads CASSEIGGGETQYF. The DNA for the CDR3 is TGTGCCAGCAGTGAAATAGGGGGCGGAGAGACCCAGTACTTC.

The J gene is TRBJ1-4, the V gene TRBV6-5; TRBD1 aligns across 8 bases. The CDR3 spans 15 residues. Per the germline V gene, CDR1 is MNHEY and CDR2 is SVGAGI. V was clipped by 5 bases and J by 1 base; unmatched bases: 3. In DNA, the CDR3 is TGTGCCAGCAGTAGAGACAGGGGAACTAATGAAAAACTGTTTTTT. Its translation is CASSRDRGTNEKLFF.

This clone showed up just a few times. V and J are TRBV19 and TRBJ2-7; 9 bases align to TRBD2. This CDR3 has 14 residues. Germline CDR1 LNHDA, CDR2 SQIVND (reference sequence). J lost 3 bases, V lost 9 bases, and 9 bases had no gene match. The CDR3 DNA reads as TGTGCCAGCTCGAGCGGGAGGCCCCTCTACGAGCAGTACTTC. This codes for CASSSGRPLYEQYF.

The genes are TRBV2 and TRBJ1-2, with D tentatively TRBD1 (6 bases). Germline-derived CDR1 and CDR2 are SNHLY and FYNNEI. This CDR3 is built from 13 residues. Between the trimmed V and J ends, which lost 2 bases and 4 bases, there was a span of 8 bases. The CDR3 sequence is CASSEQGIYGYTF. The CDR3 DNA reads TGTGCCAGCAGTGAACAGGGGATCTATGGCTACACCTTC. Filled out from reference TRBV2 and TRBJ1-2, the complete variable domain reads EPEVTQTPSHQVTQMGQEVILRCVPISNHLYFYWYRQILGQKVEFLVSFYNNEISEKSEIFDDQFSVERPDGSNFTLKIRSTKLEDSAMYFCASSEQGIYGYTFGSGTRLTVV.

The chain is built from TRBV29-1 and TRBJ2-3, with 8 nucleotides matching TRBD2. Germline trimming cut 5 bases from V and 5 bases from J; bases unmatched to any gene: 12. Looked up from germline, CDR1 is SQVTM and CDR2 is ANQGSEA. CDR3 length equals 15 residues. CDR3 region: CSVYGPGGPKDTQYF. The DNA for the CDR3 is TGCAGCGTTTACGGTCCGGGAGGGCCTAAAGATACGCAGTATTTT.

The chain links TRBV5-1 to TRBJ1-1; 11 bases are a match to TRBD1. Germline loops: CDR1 SGHRS, CDR2 YFSETQ. The CDR3 runs to 14 residues. J was trimmed by 6 bases and V by 4 bases; bases with no gene match: 5. The CDR3 region has the DNA TGCGCCAGCAGCCGGACAGGGGGCAACGCTGAAGCTTTCTTT. It is translated as CASSRTGGNAEAFF.

J is TRBJ1-2 and V is TRBV7-2; TRBD1 aligns across 10 bases. V lost 4 bases to trimming and J lost 6 bases; unmatched junction nucleotides: 5. Germline V lookup: CDR1 SGHTA, CDR2 FQGNSA. The CDR3 contains 14 residues. Here the CDR3 DNA reads TGTGCCAGCAGCTCCGGGACAGGGGCCGATGGCTACACCTTC. It yields the protein CASSSGTGADGYTF.

This clone was seen just once. CDR3 nucleotide sequence: TGTGCCACCGTACCGGGACAGGGGTGGAACACTGAAGCTTTCTTT. Encoded protein: CATVPGQGWNTEAFF. This sequence joins TRBV10-3 and TRBJ1-1, with TRBD1 matching over 10 bases. After removal of 10 bases from V and 1 base from J, the junction contained 9 bases not matched to a gene. Per germline, CDR1 ENHRY and CDR2 SYGVKD. This CDR3 region has 15 residues.

J is TRBJ2-1 and V is TRBV12-3 or TRBV12-4, with TRBD2 identical over 9 bases. The CDR3 sequence is 12 residues long. V was clipped by 5 bases and J by 10 bases; unmatched bases: 3. CDR3: CASSITSGEQFF. The CDR3 DNA is TGTGCCAGCAGTATAACTAGCGGGGAGCAGTTCTTC.

Details on this clone: The identical CDR3 is also encoded by other nucleotide sequences in the sample. This sequence joins TRBV9 and TRBJ2-2; TRBD2 is a possible D gene (6 bases). With 2 bases removed from V and 4 bases from J, the gap between germline ends came to 12 bases. Germline V gives CDR1 SGDLS, CDR2 YYNGEE. This CDR3 is built from 15 residues. The chain's CDR3 is CASSVRRDGTGELFF. The DNA for the CDR3 is TGTGCCAGCAGCGTCCGGAGGGACGGCACCGGGGAGCTGTTTTTT.

The chain is built from TRBV27 and TRBJ2-3; 7 nucleotides agree with TRBD2. The CDR3 has 16 residues. After removal of 3 bases from V and 4 bases from J, the junction contained 10 bases not matched to a gene. In germline, CDR1 is MNHEY, CDR2 SMNVEV (reference sequence). CDR3 bases: TGTGCCAGCAGTTTCCGACAGCGGGGAGGGCCAGATACGCAGTATTTT. This translates into CASSFRQRGGPDTQYF.

The chain carries TRBV7-2 and TRBJ1-1; 7 nucleotides match TRBD1. With V trimmed by 5 bases and J by 4 bases, 7 bases remained unmatched. Germline loops: CDR1 SGHTA, CDR2 FQGNSA. The CDR3 covers 14 residues. CDR3 in amino acids: CASSLTRQGTEAFF. CDR3 DNA: TGTGCCAGCAGCCTCACCCGACAGGGCACTGAAGCTTTCTTT. Combining the CDR3 with reference TRBV7-2 and TRBJ1-1 gives the whole variable domain GAGVSQSPSNKVTEKGKDVELRCDPISGHTALYWYRQSLGQGLEFLIYFQGNSAPDKSGLPSDRFSAERTGGSVSTLTIQRTQQEDSAVYLCASSLTRQGTEAFFGQGTRLTVV.

The chain uses TRBV11-2 and TRBJ1-1; TRBD1 agrees at 9 bases. J lost 1 base, V lost 3 bases, and 3 bases had no gene match. The CDR3 is 15 amino acids. CDR1 SGHAT and CDR2 FQNNGV come from the germline V gene. The CDR3 nucleotides are TGTGCCAGCAGCTTGGGGACAGGGAGGAACACTGAAGCTTTCTTT. This encodes CASSLGTGRNTEAFF.

This chain uses TRBV29-1 with TRBJ1-5; weak D call: TRBD1 (6 bases). The CDR3 extends over 12 amino acids. The germline gives CDR1 SQVTM, CDR2 ANQGSEA. V gave up 6 bases and J gave up 9 bases, with 15 bases separating them. DNA for the CDR3: TGCAGCGTGGGGGACAATTCGGGGCCCCAGCATTTT. It specifies CSVGDNSGPQHF.

The chain is built from TRBV19 and TRBJ2-7; no clear D. CDR3 length: 13 amino acids. CDR1 is LNHDA and CDR2 is SQIVND in the germline V gene (reference sequence). Trimming removed 3 bases from V and 6 bases from J, with 12 bases in between. CDR3 sequence reads: CASSMRQPGEQYF. The CDR3 DNA is TGTGCCAGTAGTATGCGGCAACCTGGCGAGCAGTACTTC.

This clone has a single count. The chain employs TRBV30 and TRBJ1-6; TRBD1 matches at 8 bases. The germline gives CDR1 GTSNPN, CDR2 SVGIG (reference sequence). The CDR3 totals 13 residues. Trimming took 8 bases from V and 7 from J; bases not matched to a gene: 7. Here the CDR3 reads CAGGTGPNSPLHF. CDR3 DNA sequence: TGTGCCGGGGGGACAGGCCCCAATTCACCCCTCCACTTT.

This clone was picked up a small number of times. Germline is not matched at one junction end, which may reflect a read error. V and J are TRBV7-9 and TRBJ2-2; D is unresolved. The length of the CDR3 is 14 residues. Per the germline V gene, CDR1 is SEHNR and CDR2 is FQNEAQ (reference sequence). The CDR3 DNA is TGTGCCAGCAGCTCCCAAGCGAAAACCGGGGAGCTGTTTTTT. Its protein product is CASSSQAKTGELFF.

This clone was seen once. Here the CDR3 DNA reads TGTGCCAGCACCGCTCAAGGGGAGGTAGGCGAGCAGTACTTC. It specifies CASTAQGEVGEQYF. J is TRBJ2-7 and V is TRBV2, with TRBD2 as a possible D gene (6 bases). The CDR3 is made up of 14 amino acids. The ends were cut back, 7 bases at V and 6 bases at J, with 19 bases in the middle. Germline V CDR1 and CDR2: SNHLY, FYNNEI.

This chain links TRBV19 with TRBJ2-1; 11 bases align to TRBD2. Trimming cost V 7 bases and J 8 bases; bases outside gene matches: 7. CDR3 length: 14 amino acids. Germline CDR1 reads LNHDA; CDR2 reads SQIVND (reference sequence). This chain's CDR3 is CASNRLAGTDEQFF. CDR3 sequence (DNA): TGTGCCAGTAATCGACTAGCGGGAACGGATGAGCAGTTCTTC.

This sequence joins TRBV28 and TRBJ2-3, with TRBD2 matching over 9 bases. Unmatched junction bases numbered 9, after V lost 3 bases and J lost 2 bases. Germline V lookup: CDR1 MDHEN, CDR2 SYDVKM. The CDR3 extends over 17 amino acids. Written as DNA, the CDR3 is TGTGCCAGCAGTTTCTTTGGGCGGGGGGGCCTCACAGATACGCAGTATTTT. Protein product: CASSFFGRGGLTDTQYF.